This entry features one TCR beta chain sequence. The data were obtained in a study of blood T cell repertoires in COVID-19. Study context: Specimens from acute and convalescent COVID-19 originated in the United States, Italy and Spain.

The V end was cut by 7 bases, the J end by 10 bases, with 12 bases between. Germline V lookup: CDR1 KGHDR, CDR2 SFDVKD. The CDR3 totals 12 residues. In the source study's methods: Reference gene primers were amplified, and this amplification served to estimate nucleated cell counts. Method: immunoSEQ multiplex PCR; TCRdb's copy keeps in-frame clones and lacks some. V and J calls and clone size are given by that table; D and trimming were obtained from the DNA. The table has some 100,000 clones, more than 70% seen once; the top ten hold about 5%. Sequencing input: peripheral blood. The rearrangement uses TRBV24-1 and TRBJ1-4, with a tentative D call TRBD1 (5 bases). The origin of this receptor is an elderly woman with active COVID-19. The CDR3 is CATRGLFRKLFF. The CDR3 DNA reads TGTGCCACCAGGGGACTTTTTCGAAAACTGTTTTTT.